The source of this TCR beta chain is a study of blood T cell repertoires in COVID-19. Study context: Some COVID-19 samples were acute and others convalescent; all came from the United States, Italy and Spain. From T cells, B-cell-depleted T cells, or PBMCs came the material, which was cDNA or gDNA.

V was pared by 5 bases and J by 4 bases, with 4 bases of the junction left unmatched. CDR3 length: 14 residues. Germline V gene lookup returns CDR1 SGHAT and CDR2 FQNNGV. Under the authors' procedure: Counts of nucleated cells, estimated from reference gene primer amplification, were obtained. Assay: immunoSEQ multiplex PCR; the TCRdb copy retains only in-frame clones and omits some. Clone size and V and J calls were adopted from that table, with D and trimming inferred from the DNA. The table includes 65,000 to 95,000 clones, about 79% detected once. This clone came up once. Sequenced input: peripheral blood. V usage is TRBV11-2 and J usage is TRBJ1-4, with 7 bases fitting TRBD1. This TCR was sampled from a woman in her forties or fifties with acute or convalescent COVID-19. The CDR3 spells CASSRTGFNEKLFF. CDR3 in DNA: TGTGCCAGCAGCCGGACAGGTTTTAATGAAAAACTGTTTTTT.